A single sample is the source of the 27 T cell receptor beta chains below, sequenced in a study of CD8+CD57+ T cells in acquired aplastic anemia (dated by TCRdb to about 2018). Patients chosen for sequencing had shown expansion of CD8+CD57+ cells by flow cytometry. The instrument given in TCRdb is Illumina HiSeq 2000. Genomic DNA was used as template for profiling of TCR beta VDJ combinations and CDR3 sequences. TCRdb took the public reads, trimmed them with fastp at Q25, ran MiXCR for clone calling and kept in-frame beta chains. Each CDR3 protein gets just one entry, which takes the most common genes and DNA from the rows behind it. This sample has under 200,000 distinct CDR3 sequences in its table, and around 48% of those were observed once. The ten largest clonotypes hold approximately 2.9% of the sample. The sample taken for sequencing was sorted CD4+, CD8+, or CD8+CD57+ T cells (not recorded which) from PBMCs. The origin of the receptors is a human donor with aplastic anemia.

The chain carries TRBV7-2 and TRBJ2-7; maybe TRBD1 (6 bases). The CDR3 is 14 amino acids. Germline V CDR1 and CDR2: SGHTA, FQGNSA. Deletions cut 5 bases from V and 3 bases from J, with 14 bases between. DNA of the CDR3: TGTGCCAGCAGCCCCGTAGGGGGAAACTACGAGCAGTACTTC. It is translated as CASSPVGGNYEQYF. The entire variable domain, with the rest obtained from reference TRBV7-2 and TRBJ2-7, is as follows: GAGVSQSPSNKVTEKGKDVELRCDPISGHTALYWYRQSLGQGLEFLIYFQGNSAPDKSGLPSDRFSAERTGGSVSTLTIQRTQQEDSAVYLCASSPVGGNYEQYFGPGTRLTVT.

This clonotype has a handful of counts. The junction differs from germline at one of its ends, possibly a read error. This chain joins TRBV27 and TRBJ2-5; TRBD1 matches at 9 bases. The CDR3 has 15 amino acids. Germline lookup yields CDR1 MNHEY and CDR2 SMNVEV (reference sequence). In DNA, the CDR3 is TGTGCCAGCAGTTTAGGGACAGGGTTGGGTGAGACCCGGTACTTC. The encoded protein is CASSLGTGLGETRYF.

On this clonotype itself: Possible read error: a much larger clone is one base away. V usage is TRBV5-4 and J usage is TRBJ2-7; 9 nucleotides agree with TRBD1. V shed 3 bases and J 6 bases; nucleotides not matched to a gene: 13. The germline V gene encodes CDR1 SGHNT and CDR2 YYREEE (reference sequence). This CDR3 has 16 residues. The CDR3 sequence: CASSSTGGGFLSEQYF. The CDR3 DNA follows: TGTGCCAGCAGCTCTACAGGGGGCGGCTTCCTTTCCGAGCAGTACTTC.

The V and J genes are TRBV11-1 and TRBJ1-4, with TRBD1 matching over 8 bases. From germline, CDR1 is SGHAT and CDR2 FQDESV (reference sequence). V shed 2 bases and J 0 bases; nucleotides not matched to a gene: 5. The CDR3 is made up of 17 amino acids. This CDR3 reads CASSLPRGLATNEKLFF. The CDR3 DNA follows: TGTGCCAGCAGCTTACCCAGGGGGCTAGCAACTAATGAAAAACTGTTTTTT.

The chain uses TRBV7-9 and TRBJ2-2, with 8 bases fitting TRBD1. This CDR3 contains 15 residues. V was clipped by 6 bases and J by 4 bases; unmatched bases: 7. CDR1 is SEHNR and CDR2 is FQNEAQ in the germline V gene (reference sequence). This CDR3 reads CASSWDRRITGELFF. CDR3 bases: TGTGCCAGCAGTTGGGACAGGAGGATCACCGGGGAGCTGTTTTTT.

Comment on this clonotype: This may come from a read error, since a much larger clone is one base off. The V call is TRBV6-1, the J call TRBJ1-2; D might be TRBD1 (5 bases). Germline V gene sequence: CDR1 MNHNS, CDR2 SASEGT. CDR3 length equals 12 residues. Here the CDR3 reads CVSRGTLVGYTF. CDR3 bases: TGTGTCAGCAGAGGGACGCTGGTAGGCTACACCTTC.

The chain has TRBV30 and TRBJ1-5; D gene ambiguous. Germline V lookup: CDR1 GTSNPN, CDR2 SVGIG (reference sequence). V was trimmed by 5 bases and J by 6 bases, leaving 14 bases between them. The CDR3 totals 13 residues. CDR3 protein: CAWGVQSGQPQHF. The CDR3 nucleotides are TGTGCCTGGGGGGTACAATCGGGTCAGCCCCAGCATTTT. The full variable domain, with the rest looked up from reference TRBV30 and TRBJ1-5, is SQTIHQWPATLVQPVGSPLSLECTVEGTSNPNLYWYRQAAGRGLQLLFYSVGIGQISSEVPQNLSASRPQDRQFILSSKKLLLSDSGFYLCAWGVQSGQPQHFGDGTRLSIL.

This clonotype came up a few times. The J gene is TRBJ2-5, the V gene TRBV11-2; 13 bases line up with TRBD2. This CDR3 has 16 residues. Germline V lookup: CDR1 SGHAT, CDR2 FQNNGV. Losses at the gene ends were 3 bases for V and 6 bases for J; bases not matched to a gene: 7. The CDR3 DNA follows: TGTGCCAGCAGCTTCACTAGCGGGAGGGCCGGTCAGACCCAGTACTTC. It yields the protein CASSFTSGRAGQTQYF.

This clonotype showed up many times. Sequence at one end of the junction differs from germline and may be a read error. This chain uses TRBV7-7 with TRBJ2-7, with D perhaps TRBD2 (7 bases). Germline CDR1 is SSHAT and CDR2 is FNYEAQ (reference sequence). The CDR3 extends over 13 amino acids. This CDR3 is CASSLGEGGEQYF. DNA for the CDR3: TGTGCTAGCAGCTTAGGGGAGGGGGGCGAGCAGTACTTC.

The J gene is TRBJ2-1, the V gene TRBV11-1, with 7 nucleotides matching TRBD1. This CDR3 has 15 amino acids. J was trimmed by 2 bases and V by 4 bases; bases with no gene match: 5. Germline V gene data show CDR1 as SGHAT and CDR2 as FQDESV (reference sequence). CDR3 nucleotide sequence: TGTGCCAGCAGCTCGACAGGGATCACCTACAATGAGCAGTTCTTC. It translates to CASSSTGITYNEQFF.

This clonotype was counted ten times or more. The chain uses TRBV7-3 and TRBJ1-4; a possible D gene is TRBD1 (6 bases). CDR3 length: 16 amino acids. V was pared by 5 bases and J by 5 bases, with 18 bases between. Germline lookup yields CDR1 SGHTA and CDR2 FQGTGA. The CDR3 region has the DNA TGTGCCAGCAGCCCTAGGGGGGGTCGGAACAATGAAAAACTGTTTTTT. Translation gives CASSPRGGRNNEKLFF.

The sample holds a few counts of this clonotype. The CDR3 coding sequence is TGCGCCAGCAGCTCAGGCAGAACTAGCGGGAGGGCCGATGAGCAGTTCTTC. It specifies CASSSGRTSGRADEQFF. The chain is built from TRBV5-1 and TRBJ2-1; 13 bases are shared with TRBD2. Trimming took 3 bases from V and 8 from J; bases not matched to a gene: 11. Germline V gene data show CDR1 as SGHRS and CDR2 as YFSETQ. CDR3 length: 17 residues. Supplemented by reference TRBV5-1 and TRBJ2-1, the full variable domain reads KAGVTQTPRYLIKTRGQQVTLSCSPISGHRSVSWYQQTPGQGLQFLFEYFSETQRNKGNFPGRFSGRQFSNSRSEMNVSTLELGDSALYLCASSSGRTSGRADEQFFGPGTRLTVL.

The chain couples TRBV4-1 to TRBJ2-3, with TRBD1 matching 10 bases. Per the germline V gene, CDR1 is MGHRA and CDR2 is YSYEKL. The V and J ends lost 1 base and 2 bases, in that order; junction bases with no gene match: 3. The CDR3 has 16 residues. The CDR3, as DNA: TGCGCCAGCAGCCAAGGGGGGACAGGGGACACAGATACGCAGTATTTT. The encoded protein is CASSQGGTGDTDTQYF.

On this clonotype itself: A much more abundant neighbour one base away suggests this may be a read error. V and J are TRBV5-4 and TRBJ2-3; D may correspond to TRBD1 or TRBD2 (5 bases each). The germline gives CDR1 SGHNT, CDR2 YYREEE (reference sequence). Trimming removed 1 base from V and 6 bases from J, with 15 bases in between. The CDR3 sequence is 15 residues long. CDR3 sequence reads: CASSLMGVGSDTQYF. Written as DNA, the CDR3 is TGTGCCAGCAGCTTGATGGGGGTAGGGAGTGATACGCAGTATTTT.

Ten or more counts support this clonotype. The chain employs TRBV5-4 and TRBJ2-7; 8 bases agree with TRBD1. This CDR3 region has 16 residues. Germline CDR1 reads SGHNT; CDR2 reads YYREEE (reference sequence). Trimming removed 3 bases from V and 0 bases from J; junction bases left unmatched: 8. CDR3 bases: TGTGCCAGCAGCTCCAAAGGACAGGGTAGCTCCTACGAGCAGTACTTC. Its protein is CASSSKGQGSSYEQYF.

This clonotype has more than one count but fewer than ten. The rearrangement links TRBV12-3 or TRBV12-4 to TRBJ1-4; D ambiguous. This CDR3 comprises 18 residues. V lost 6 bases and J lost 5, with 25 bases in between. CDR3 sequence reads: CASRKSFAARALNEKLFF. The CDR3, as DNA: TGTGCCAGCAGGAAGAGTTTTGCGGCAAGAGCTTTAAATGAAAAACTGTTTTTT.

This clonotype was observed a few times. The chain has TRBV10-2 and TRBJ1-5; D is uncertain. Trimming left V 6 bases short and J 3 bases short, with 9 bases between. This CDR3 region has 13 residues. Looked up from germline, CDR1 is WSHSY and CDR2 is SAAADI. The CDR3 region has the DNA TGCGCCAGCAGACTGCAGGTCAATCAGCCCCAGCATTTT. Residues: CASRLQVNQPQHF.

The V call is TRBV6-1, the J call TRBJ1-1; D uncertain. This CDR3 has 13 residues. The V end was cut by 0 bases, the J end by 4 bases, with 6 bases between. Germline CDR1 MNHNS, CDR2 SASEGT. The CDR3 bases are TGTGCCAGCAGTGAAGCCTCGGGCACTGAAGCTTTCTTT. This sequence encodes CASSEASGTEAFF.

The chain links TRBV10-3 to TRBJ1-3; TRBD1 agrees at 8 bases. The germline V gene encodes CDR1 ENHRY and CDR2 SYGVKD. Trimming removed 2 bases from V and 6 bases from J; junction bases left unmatched: 0. The CDR3 is 13 residues long. The CDR3 coding sequence is TGTGCCATCAGTGAGCAGGGGGCAAACACCATATATTTT. Protein: CAISEQGANTIYF.

Regarding this clonotype: A read error may explain this, as a much larger clone is one base away. The rearrangement joins TRBV5-6 to TRBJ2-7; 9 nucleotides agree with TRBD2. This CDR3 is 18 amino acids long. Looked up from germline, CDR1 is SGHDT and CDR2 is YYEEEE. The CDR3 coding sequence is TGTGCCAGCAGCTTGGACGTTCGACGAGGGACTAGCAGGAGGGCCGTCCTATTC. This encodes CASSLDVRRGTSRRAVLF.

The CDR3 here is CASSEIGPELTSGRSKQFF. The DNA of the CDR3 is TGTGCCAGCAGTGAAATTGGCCCAGAATTGACTAGCGGGAGGTCTAAGCAGTTCTTC. The chain is built from TRBV2 and TRBJ2-1, with 13 bases aligning to TRBD2. Germline V gene lookup returns CDR1 SNHLY and CDR2 FYNNEI. Trimming at V came to 2 bases and at J to 11 bases, leaving 18 bases not matched to a gene. The CDR3 has 19 residues.

The table lists this clonotype with many counts. The V and J genes are TRBV5-1 and TRBJ1-2; no clear D. The CDR3 has 15 amino acids. The V gene's germline CDR1 is SGHRS and CDR2 YFSETQ. V was trimmed by 4 bases and J by 0 bases, leaving 13 bases between them. The CDR3 sequence is CASSLTTEANYGYTF. In DNA, the CDR3 is TGCGCCAGCAGCCTTACGACGGAAGCTAACTATGGCTACACCTTC.

The J gene is TRBJ1-6, the V gene TRBV10-1; maybe TRBD1 (6 bases). V was trimmed by 3 bases and J by 13 bases, leaving 16 bases between them. CDR3 length equals 14 residues. Per the germline V gene, CDR1 is WNHNN and CDR2 is SYGVQD (reference sequence). The CDR3 DNA reads TGCGCCAGCAGTGACCACAGGGAAACCAGCCCCCTCCACTTT. This gives the protein CASSDHRETSPLHF.

In its sample, this clonotype was seen many times. This chain uses TRBV7-2 with TRBJ2-2, with D perhaps given as TRBD1 or TRBD2 (6 bases each). Germline V gene data show CDR1 as SGHTA and CDR2 as FQGNSA. The CDR3 covers 15 residues. V lost 8 bases and J 6 bases, leaving 19 bases between the germline ends. The CDR3 is CASVLGGRESGELFF. CDR3 nucleotide sequence: TGTGCCAGCGTCTTGGGGGGCAGGGAGTCCGGGGAGCTGTTTTTT. The variable domain in full, with the rest retrieved from reference TRBV7-2 and TRBJ2-2, is GAGVSQSPSNKVTEKGKDVELRCDPISGHTALYWYRQSLGQGLEFLIYFQGNSAPDKSGLPSDRFSAERTGGSVSTLTIQRTQQEDSAVYLCASVLGGRESGELFFGEGSRLTVL.

The V and J genes are TRBV5-1 and TRBJ2-6, with 7 bases fitting TRBD2. This CDR3 has 20 amino acids. The V and J ends lost 0 bases and 0 bases, in that order; junction bases with no gene match: 12. Looked up from germline, CDR1 is SGHRS and CDR2 is YFSETQ. CDR3 region: CASSLVTPQAGVSGANVLTF. CDR3 sequence (DNA): TGCGCCAGCAGCTTGGTAACACCTCAGGCGGGGGTCTCTGGGGCCAACGTCCTGACTTTC.

This clonotype appeared many times. This rearrangement joins TRBV6-1 to TRBJ1-1; D is perhaps TRBD1 (5 bases). V was pared by 7 bases and J by 3 bases, with 21 bases between. This CDR3 is built from 16 residues. Germline CDR1 MNHNS, CDR2 SASEGT. CDR3 nucleotides: TGTGCCAGCAATCCCCCAAGGGGCAGGGACGACACTGAAGCTTTCTTT. This gives the protein CASNPPRGRDDTEAFF.

This clonotype was observed a few times. The V gene is TRBV3-1, the J gene TRBJ2-5; D is uncertain. The CDR3 totals 17 residues. Trimming stripped 7 bases from V and 10 bases from J, with 31 bases between. The germline CDR1 and CDR2 sequences are LGHDT and YNNKEL (reference sequence). The DNA of the CDR3 is TGTGCCAGCACCAGTCCCGTAGAGACGGCTTCAAGTTTGAGCCAGTACTTC. It codes for CASTSPVETASSLSQYF.